Described below is a single TCR beta chain sequence and its context. Antigen: not known. The study sequenced cultured CD4+ T cell DNA using the Oncomine TCR Beta short-read assay. A single record per CDR3 protein comes from TCRdb applying MiXCR to the PCR reads. The sample carries about 20,000 distinct CDR3 sequences, approximately 33% recorded once. The data are from a study of vaccination and CD4 T cells after COVID-19. Study as a whole: Testing by nasal swab PCR showed convalescent patients to be SARS-CoV-2 positive; under ten were mild and one was severe. No peptide, an HIV-1 Nef pool, or a CEFX pool was what each control culture received.

Time point defined: late sampling 161 to 241 days after vaccination in three convalescent patients. Treatment described: roughly 11-day PBMC culture with coronavirus spike peptide pools or control peptides (ViraFEST assay). T cells were expanded with peptide pools, and expanded clonotypes were identified by TCR sequencing. Germline assignment: CDR1 DFQATT and CDR2 SNEGSKA (reference sequence). Trimming removed 0 bases from V and 9 bases from J, with 6 bases in between. This CDR3 spans 11 amino acids. The receptor comes from a human donor who had recovered from COVID-19. The chain recombines TRBV20-1 with TRBJ2-1; the D is unclear. Sequenced here: CD4+ T cells from blood, cultured in vitro, sampled about 7 months after SARS-CoV-2 vaccination. The CDR3 region is CSARDPPEQFF. In DNA form, the CDR3 reads TGCAGTGCTAGAGATCCCCCTGAGCAGTTCTTC.